These T cell receptor beta chains were read from a single sample in a study of blood T cell repertoires in COVID-19. Generated by immunoSEQ multiplex PCR, the TCRdb table keeps only in-frame clones and is missing some. Here the sample spans about 310,000 clones, about 90% being singletons. Input material: PBMCs or T cells enriched from blood (not recorded which). Source of these receptors: a woman aged 30 to 39 who had recovered from COVID-19. Both conserved end residues are part of each CDR3. D genes are given only for firm matches. Clone size is not always given. Where it is, it says once, few, many or a class for expanded clones.

TRBV2,TRBJ2-5,NA,NA,TGTGCCAGCAGTGATCCTCGGTACCAAGAGACCCAGTACTTC,CASSDPRYQETQYF
TRBV24-1,TRBJ2-1,NA,TRBD2,TGTGCCACCAGTTTTGGGGGGGAAAATTACAATGAGCAGTTCTTC,CATSFGGENYNEQFF
TRBV11-3,TRBJ1-1,NA,TRBD1,TGTGCCAGCAGCTCCGAACAGGGGTCCACTGAAGCTTTCTTT,CASSSEQGSTEAFF
TRBV15,TRBJ2-1,NA,TRBD1,TGTGCCACCAGTGCCGGGACAGAGGCGGATGAGCAGTTCTTC,CATSAGTEADEQFF
TRBV4-3,TRBJ1-4,NA,NA,TGCGCCAGCAGCCAAGGAGGACAGATATTCGCTGAAAAACTGTTTTTT,CASSQGGQIFAEKLFF
TRBV5-1,TRBJ1-2,NA,NA,TGCGCCAGCGGAGGCGGATTACTCTATGGCTACACCTTC,CASGGGLLYGYTF
TRBV4-3,TRBJ2-3,NA,NA,TGCGCCAGCAGCCAAGATCCCAGACAGTACCGCACAGATACGCAGTATTTT,CASSQDPRQYRTDTQYF
TRBV5-6,TRBJ1-3,once,NA,TGTGCCAGCAGCTTGGGCGGATACCACGAAATCTCTGGAAACACCATATATTTT,CASSLGGYHEISGNTIYF
TRBV14,TRBJ1-1,few,NA,TGTGCCAGCAGCCAACGGTCACCGGGACTGCCGAGGACTGAAGCTTTCTTT,CASSQRSPGLPRTEAFF
TRBV24-1,TRBJ1-5,NA,NA,TGTGCCACCAGTGACCTGGCTCCTGGACTGTCTAGCAATCAGCCCCAGCATTTT,CATSDLAPGLSSNQPQHF
TRBV18,TRBJ2-3,once,NA,TGTGCCAGCTCACCGTACTTGACGACCGGGACTGTACGCACAGATACGCAGTATTTT,CASSPYLTTGTVRTDTQYF
TRBV20-1,TRBJ1-1,NA,NA,TGCAGTGCTGGCTGGGGCAATGAAGCTTTCTTT,CSAGWGNEAFF
TRBV28,TRBJ1-1,NA,NA,TGTGCCAGCAGACATATAGGGGAGGGGGTAGGGACTGAAGCTTTCTTT,CASRHIGEGVGTEAFF
TRBV9,TRBJ1-1,few,NA,TGTGCCAGCAGCGTAGGGGCGAGCACTGAAGCTTTCTTT,CASSVGASTEAFF
TRBV10-3,TRBJ1-5,few,NA,TGTGCCATCGGCCCACAGGGAAGCAATCAGCCCCAGCATTTT,CAIGPQGSNQPQHF
TRBV7-9,TRBJ1-1,NA,TRBD1,TGTGCCAGCAGCTTATTAGACAGGGGGAACACTGAAGCTTTCTTT,CASSLLDRGNTEAFF
TRBV4-1,TRBJ2-7,NA,NA,TGCGCCAGCAGCCAAGATCGGGTCGAGGTCACCTACGAGCAGTACTTC,CASSQDRVEVTYEQYF
TRBV10-1,TRBJ1-2,NA,NA,TGCGCCAGCAGAGTACCGGGGGGTGTCTATGGCTACACCTTC,CASRVPGGVYGYTF
TRBV7-9,TRBJ2-2,NA,NA,TGTGCCAGCATTTTGAGCGGCTGGGGCACCGGGGAGCTGTTTTTT,CASILSGWGTGELFF
TRBV21-1,TRBJ2-7,NA,NA,TGTGCCAGCAGCAAAGAGGCGGTTTTTAGTAGTTACGAGCAGTACTTC,CASSKEAVFSSYEQYF
TRBV6-5,TRBJ2-3,NA,TRBD2,TGTGCCAGCAGCCTCACCGGGACTAGTGCAGATACGCAGTATTTT,CASSLTGTSADTQYF
TRBV5-4,TRBJ1-5,NA,NA,TGTGCCAGCAGCCGCGGGGTCCATCAGCCCCAGCATTTT,CASSRGVHQPQHF
TRBV7-3,TRBJ1-1,NA,TRBD1,TGTGCCAGCAGCTTAACAGGGGGCGAAGCTTTCTTT,CASSLTGGEAFF
TRBV27,TRBJ2-2,NA,NA,TGTGCCAGCAGTCCCCTCTCAGGAAGGAACACCGGGGAGCTGTTTTTT,CASSPLSGRNTGELFF
TRBV5-4,TRBJ2-5,NA,TRBD2,TGTGCCAGCAGCTTTCCCCCTAGCGGGAGGATCCAAGAGACCCAGTACTTC,CASSFPPSGRIQETQYF
TRBV18,TRBJ2-7,once,NA,TGTGCCAGCTCACTAGCGGTCCACTCCTACGAGCAGTACTTC,CASSLAVHSYEQYF
TRBV9,TRBJ2-5,NA,TRBD2,TGTGCCAGCAGCCCCCGACTAGCGGGAGACCAAGAGACCCAGTACTTC,CASSPRLAGDQETQYF
TRBV11-3,TRBJ1-1,NA,TRBD1,TGTGCCAGCAGCATTACAGGGGTTAGTACTGAAGCTTTCTTT,CASSITGVSTEAFF
TRBV9,TRBJ2-1,few,TRBD2,TGTGCCAGCAGCGTAGGATTCTGGGGAGGACTAGCGGGTAGCTCCTACAATGAGCAGTTCTTC,CASSVGFWGGLAGSSYNEQFF
TRBV19,TRBJ1-1,NA,NA,TGTGCCAGTAGTATAGCCTTTCAGGGAATGAACACTGAAGCTTTCTTT,CASSIAFQGMNTEAFF
TRBV29-1,TRBJ2-6,once,TRBD1,TGCAGCGTTGCAAGTCAGGGGGCCCCTGGGGCCAACGTCCTGACTTTC,CSVASQGAPGANVLTF
TRBV5-1,TRBJ2-3,NA,TRBD2,TGCGCCAGCAGCTTGGGCCTAGCGGGAGGTAAAGGAGATACGCAGTATTTT,CASSLGLAGGKGDTQYF
TRBV19,TRBJ2-5,NA,NA,TGTGCCAGTAGTATACTGTCCCCTACTCCAAAAGAGACCCAGTACTTC,CASSILSPTPKETQYF
TRBV5-1,TRBJ2-2,NA,TRBD1,TGCGCCAGCAGCTGGACAGGGGGCGAGGCCGGGGAGCTGTTTTTT,CASSWTGGEAGELFF
TRBV28,TRBJ2-7,NA,TRBD2,TGTGCCAGCAGTTCCCCTAGCGGGAAGAGCTCCTACGAGCAGTACTTC,CASSSPSGKSSYEQYF
TRBV20-1,TRBJ1-1,NA,NA,TGCAGCGCTGAGGAGAACACTGAAGCTTTCTTT,CSAEENTEAFF
TRBV2,TRBJ2-7,NA,NA,TGTGCCAGCAGGACCCAATACACCGGGAGCCTCCCCTACGAGCAGTACTTC,CASRTQYTGSLPYEQYF
TRBV27,TRBJ2-7,once,NA,TGTGCCAGCAGTTTATCTGGGGCCCAAACCTACGAGCAGTACTTC,CASSLSGAQTYEQYF
TRBV3-1/TRBV3-2,TRBJ1-6,few,TRBD1,TGTGCCAGCAGCCAAGGCGGGACAGCAAATTCACCCCTCCACTTT,CASSQGGTANSPLHF
TRBV11-2,TRBJ2-7,NA,NA,TGTGCCAGCAGCATACGGACATCCTCGTACGAGCAGTACTTC,CASSIRTSSYEQYF
TRBV6-2/TRBV6-3,TRBJ2-7,NA,TRBD2,TGTGCCAGCAGTTACTCCTCCCGGGCGCTAGCGGGATACGAGCAGTACTTC,CASSYSSRALAGYEQYF
TRBV7-8,TRBJ1-2,NA,TRBD1,TGTGCCAGCAGCACGCAGACAGGGGGCCAGGGCTACACCTTC,CASSTQTGGQGYTF
TRBV7-3,TRBJ2-7,NA,NA,TGTGCCAGCAGGCTGTCAGGGGCCGACGAGCAGTACTTC,CASRLSGADEQYF
TRBV12-3/TRBV12-4,TRBJ2-5,NA,NA,TGTGCCAGCAGGGGCCAGGGGCCTGAGACCCAGTACTTC,CASRGQGPETQYF
TRBV27,TRBJ2-3,NA,TRBD2,TGTGCCAGCAGAGTTCTAGCGGAGGTTAGCACAGATACGCAGTATTTT,CASRVLAEVSTDTQYF
TRBV2,TRBJ1-2,NA,TRBD1,TGTGCCAGCAGTGAAGCGGGCAGGGGGGACTATGGCTACACCTTC,CASSEAGRGDYGYTF
TRBV28,TRBJ1-6,NA,NA,TGTGCCAGCAGTTTCTACAGCCCTCAGGGAGGTTCACCCCTCCACTTT,CASSFYSPQGGSPLHF
TRBV4-3,TRBJ2-1,NA,TRBD2,TGCGCCAGCAGCCAAGATCGGCTAGCGGCCTACAATGAGCAGTTCTTC,CASSQDRLAAYNEQFF
TRBV11-1,TRBJ2-2,NA,NA,TGTGCCAGCAGCTTTAGAGGGGACTCGTGGACCGGGGAGCTGTTTTTT,CASSFRGDSWTGELFF
TRBV6-5,TRBJ2-3,NA,TRBD1,TGTGCCAGCAGCCCACAGGGGGCGGAGGCAGATACGCAGTATTTT,CASSPQGAEADTQYF
TRBV2,TRBJ1-2,NA,NA,TGTGCCAGCACCCCCGACAGCTATTCTAACTATGGCTACACCTTC,CASTPDSYSNYGYTF